Below, one T cell receptor beta chain is given with its context. Trimming left V 1 base short and J 2 bases short, with 9 bases between. This CDR3 is built from 14 residues. From germline, CDR1 is SGHVS and CDR2 FQNEAQ. The data stem from a study of blood T cell repertoires in COVID-19. Study information: COVID-19 samples, acute and convalescent, were from the United States, Italy and Spain. In each case, the material was cDNA or gDNA derived from T cells, B-cell-depleted T cells, or PBMCs.

Profiled with immunoSEQ multiplex PCR; TCRdb holds only in-frame clones, not every one. The sample has 300,000 to 350,000 clones, around 91% seen once. The chain uses TRBV7-8 and TRBJ2-7; possibly TRBD1 for D (6 bases). The TCR was taken from a woman between 40 and 55 years old with COVID-19, enrolled during active disease. Sequenced: peripheral blood. CDR3 sequence: CASSLGAGAYEQYF. The DNA for the CDR3 is TGTGCCAGCAGCTTAGGGGCAGGGGCCTACGAGCAGTACTTC. The full variable domain, rest sourced from reference TRBV7-8 and TRBJ2-7, is GAGVSQSPRYKVAKRGQDVALRCDPISGHVSLFWYQQALGQGPEFLTYFQNEAQLDKSGLPSDRFFAERPEGSVSTLKIQRTQQEDSAVYLCASSLGAGAYEQYFGPGTRLTVT.